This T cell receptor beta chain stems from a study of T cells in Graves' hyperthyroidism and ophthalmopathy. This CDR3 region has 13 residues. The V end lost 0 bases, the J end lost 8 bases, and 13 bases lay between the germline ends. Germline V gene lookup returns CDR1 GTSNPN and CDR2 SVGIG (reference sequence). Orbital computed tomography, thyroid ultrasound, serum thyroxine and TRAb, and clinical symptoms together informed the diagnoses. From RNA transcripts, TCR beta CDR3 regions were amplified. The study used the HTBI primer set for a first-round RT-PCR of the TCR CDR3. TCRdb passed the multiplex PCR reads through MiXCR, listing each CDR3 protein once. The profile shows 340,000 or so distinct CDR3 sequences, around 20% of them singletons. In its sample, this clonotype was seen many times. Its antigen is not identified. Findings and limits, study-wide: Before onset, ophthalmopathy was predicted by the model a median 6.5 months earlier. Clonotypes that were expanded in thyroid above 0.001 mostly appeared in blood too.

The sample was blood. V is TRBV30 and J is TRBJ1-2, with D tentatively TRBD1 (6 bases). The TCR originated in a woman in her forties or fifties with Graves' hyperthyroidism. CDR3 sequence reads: CAWSVSRGRGYTF. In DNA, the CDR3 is TGTGCCTGGAGTGTAAGCAGGGGCCGAGGCTACACCTTC.